The rows below give T cell receptor beta chains drawn from one sample of a study of Ad26.COV2.S vaccination and SARS-CoV-2 variants. Here immunoSEQ multiplex PCR was the method, and the copy in TCRdb shows in-frame clones only, minus some. The sample includes some 240,000 clones, roughly nine tenths of them seen just once. The input for sequencing was peripheral blood, taken in a trial of Ad26.COV2.S vaccine versus placebo. All receptors come from a person aged 18-65 years who received the Ad26.COV2.S COVID-19 vaccine or a placebo. The conserved cysteine and the conserved F or W are not part of the CDR3 here.

>TRBV6-2/TRBV6-3|13
ASSDQGAGSYEQY
>TRBV29-1|15
SVTLKIAGGSYNEQF
>TRBV5-4|12
ASSLRGGWDTQY
>TRBV4-3|11
ASSQDRRQPQH
>TRBV3-1/TRBV3-2|11
ASSSSGGGEAF
>TRBV5-4|13
ASSSPTSSYNEQF
>TRBV27|18
ASKPQSSSGTKQPLNIQY
>TRBV5-4|11
ASSLGQREKLF
>TRBV10-3|11
ATRGGRNTEAF
>TRBV14|13
ASSHDFGTAYEQY
>TRBV19|16
ASHSIGQLLPTGNTIY
>TRBV7-9|13
ASTRTRVQEETQY
>TRBV7-9|14
ASSTGTGGPGYGYT
>TRBV19|13
ASSIDTTGNKKLF
>TRBV5-1|16
ASSPSDRAILVSEKLF
>TRBV6-1|18
ASSELGDGRGGSSKNIQY
>TRBV6-2/TRBV6-3|9
ASSYWEVQF
>TRBV19|12
ASMQGDAYNEQF
>TRBV7-3|13
ASSLLGADTGELF
>TRBV6-2/TRBV6-3|13
ASSRLSGRPHEQF
>TRBV7-2|11
ASRSRTSTEAF
>TRBV9|14
ASSALARGSTDTQY
>TRBV19|14
ASSISWAGGHYGYT
>TRBV6-2/TRBV6-3|13
ASSYQGSGANVLT
>TRBV5-6|14
ASSHRLAGPGETQY
>TRBV6-2/TRBV6-3|11
ASSYVKRTEAF
>TRBV7-2|13
ASSLYRGDTGELF
>TRBV30|11
AWKDQGWETQY
>TRBV11-2|13
ASSYTRPNTGELF
>TRBV4-2|13
ASSRPGQGIYEQY
>TRBV18|13
ASSSSQGMNTEAF
>TRBV7-9|13
ASSITGGLGETQY
>TRBV5-6|13
ASSFGGQGNQPQH
>TRBV4-2|14
ASSQDRRLVADTQY
>TRBV13|12
ASSLRQGGETQY
>TRBV6-1|10
ASSELMRGQY
>TRBV3-1/TRBV3-2|13
ASSLGEGGYNEQF
>TRBV6-2/TRBV6-3|11
ASSSAGGNEQF
>TRBV6-1|12
ASSEMVAGGYQF
>TRBV10-3|10
AIRSGGDGYT
>TRBV5-6|13
ASSSITRPGQPQH
>TRBV7-2|12
ASRTPGGPPEQF
>TRBV4-2|18
ASSPWWEGQGASGANVLT
>TRBV11-2|14
ASSTLWARKNNEQF
>TRBV6-5|13
ASTKDRGGNNEQF
>TRBV6-2/TRBV6-3|11
ASSQGGISGYT
>TRBV30|16
AWSVQRTSGASYNEQF
>TRBV7-9|10
ASGGSHYEQY
>TRBV27|15
ASSFSRRGGSTDTQY
>TRBV30|13
AWGGPGTGNQPQH
>TRBV18|13
ASSHPGQGRGTQY
>TRBV11-2|13
ASSPTGLTQETQY
>TRBV11-2|17
ASSLISGGNTDVADTQY
>TRBV27|13
ASSSGTGVTGELF
>TRBV3-1/TRBV3-2|17
ASSQEAVPGQGRGYGYT
>TRBV2|14
AATGDRDMYGNTIY
>TRBV2|11
ASSASVAGRQF
>TRBV2|12
ASSERRGTDTQY
>TRBV6-2/TRBV6-3|13
ASSWTSSGANVLT
>TRBV2|13
ASSVVGGDYNEQF